These 7 T cell receptor beta chains were sequenced from one sample in a study of cytomegalovirus exposure and HLA in healthy donors. With 60 Vbeta and 13 Jbeta primers, the PCR was carried out. This table comes from immunoSEQ multiplex PCR, and its TCRdb copy is limited to in-frame clones, with some not included. The sample has 95,000 to 150,000 clones, 65% to 75% seen once. Sample: PBMCs. The receptors stem from a woman in her forties or fifties in good health and CMV-seropositive.

The rearrangement uses TRBV4-2 and TRBJ2-7, with a tentative D call TRBD2 (5 bases). Germline lookup yields CDR1 LGHNA and CDR2 YNFKEQ. The CDR3 spans 14 residues. Trimming cost V 2 bases and J 5 bases, with 13 bases left between them. The CDR3 loop reads CASSQTPGDHEQYF. The DNA for the CDR3 is TGTGCCAGCAGCCAAACCCCCGGGGATCACGAGCAGTACTTC.

The chain employs TRBV6-6 and TRBJ1-2; no reliable D call. This CDR3 spans 14 amino acids. Trimming took 2 bases from V and 2 from J, leaving 9 bases between them. The germline CDR1 and CDR2 sequences are MNHNY and SVGAGI (reference sequence). CDR3 in DNA: TGTGCCAGCAGTTACCGATCGGGGAACTATGGCTACACCTTC. Its protein is CASSYRSGNYGYTF.

The chain links TRBV19 to TRBJ1-5; D is perhaps TRBD1 (6 bases). This CDR3 spans 16 amino acids. Looked up from germline, CDR1 is LNHDA and CDR2 is SQIVND (reference sequence). V was trimmed by 4 bases and J by 1 base, leaving 14 bases between them. The CDR3 sequence is CASSSTGSGSNQPQHF. For the CDR3, the DNA is TGTGCCAGTAGTAGCACAGGGTCTGGAAGCAATCAGCCCCAGCATTTT.

The V call is TRBV6-6, the J call TRBJ1-2; 7 nucleotides match TRBD1. Germline CDR1 MNHNY, CDR2 SVGAGI (reference sequence). This CDR3 region has 12 residues. V shed 4 bases, J shed 12 bases, and the junction held 8 bases outside the gene matches. DNA of the CDR3: TGTGCCAGCAGTTCCTCGGACAGGACCCACACCTTC. Translated: CASSSSDRTHTF.

This chain links TRBV5-1 with TRBJ2-3, with TRBD1 matching 10 bases. The CDR3 contains 14 residues. In germline, CDR1 is SGHRS, CDR2 YFSETQ. The ends lost 3 bases at V and 6 bases at J; junction bases unmatched: 4. CDR3 loop: CASSSGQGWDTQYF. The DNA for the CDR3 is TGCGCCAGCAGCTCGGGACAGGGGTGGGATACGCAGTATTTT.

This clone has a single count. This chain uses TRBV5-4 with TRBJ1-1; possibly TRBD1 for D (6 bases). V lost 3 bases, J lost 2 bases, and 14 bases lay in between. CDR1 and CDR2 from the germline V gene are SGHNT and YYREEE (reference sequence). The CDR3 totals 15 residues. The CDR3 coding sequence is TGTGCCAGCAGCTCTGGACAGCTACAAAACACTGAAGCTTTCTTT. Translated: CASSSGQLQNTEAFF. Drawing the rest from reference TRBV5-4 and TRBJ1-1, the complete variable domain is ETGVTQSPTHLIKTRGQQVTLRCSSQSGHNTVSWYQQALGQGPQFIFQYYREEENGRGNFPPRFSGLQFPNYSSELNVNALELDDSALYLCASSSGQLQNTEAFFGQGTRLTVV.

This clone has just one count. The rearrangement uses TRBV6-1 and TRBJ2-3, with 10 positions matching TRBD2. This CDR3 has 16 residues. Per germline, CDR1 MNHNS and CDR2 SASEGT. The V segment lost 4 bases and the J segment 5 bases; nucleotides outside the gene matches: 9. Here the CDR3 DNA reads TGTGCCAGCAGTGGAAGAAGCGGGGGGGCGAGAGATACGCAGTATTTT. Translation gives CASSGRSGGARDTQYF.